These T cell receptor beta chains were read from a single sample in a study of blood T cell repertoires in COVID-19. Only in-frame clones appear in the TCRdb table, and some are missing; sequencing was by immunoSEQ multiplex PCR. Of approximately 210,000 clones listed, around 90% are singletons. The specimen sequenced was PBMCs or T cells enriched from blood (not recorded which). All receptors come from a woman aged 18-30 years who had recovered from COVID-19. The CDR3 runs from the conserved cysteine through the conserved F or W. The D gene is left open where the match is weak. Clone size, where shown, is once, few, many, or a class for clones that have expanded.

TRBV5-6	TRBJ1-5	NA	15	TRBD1	CASSSKRQGGRPQHF	TGTGCCAGCAGCTCGAAGCGACAGGGGGGGAGGCCCCAGCATTTT
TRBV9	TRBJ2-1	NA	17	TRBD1	CASSEGPTGGSEGEQFF	TGTGCCAGCAGCGAGGGGCCTACAGGGGGTAGCGAGGGTGAGCAGTTCTTC
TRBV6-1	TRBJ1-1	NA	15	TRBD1	CASSENQGDYTEAFF	TGTGCCAGCAGTGAAAATCAGGGGGACTACACTGAAGCTTTCTTT
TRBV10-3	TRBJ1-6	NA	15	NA	CAISEGTGFNSPLHF	TGTGCCATCAGTGAGGGAACAGGGTTTAATTCACCCCTCCACTTT
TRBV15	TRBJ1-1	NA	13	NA	CATSTTGGTEAFF	TGTGCCACCAGCACGACAGGAGGCACTGAAGCTTTCTTT
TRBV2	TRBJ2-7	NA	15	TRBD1	CASTQRGTGNYEQYF	TGTGCCAGCACCCAAAGGGGGACAGGGAACTACGAGCAGTACTTC
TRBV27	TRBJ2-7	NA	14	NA	CASSLWTTGYEQYF	TGTGCCAGCAGTTTATGGACAACAGGGTACGAGCAGTACTTC
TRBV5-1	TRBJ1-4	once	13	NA	CASREEVGKKLFF	TGCGCCAGCAGGGAGGAGGTCGGGAAAAAACTGTTTTTT
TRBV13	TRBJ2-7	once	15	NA	CASSFQGPAAHEQYF	TGTGCCAGCAGCTTCCAAGGTCCCGCGGCCCACGAGCAGTACTTC
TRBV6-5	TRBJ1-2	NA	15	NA	CASSSFDRSFYGYTF	TGTGCCAGCAGTTCCTTCGACAGGTCCTTCTATGGCTACACCTTC
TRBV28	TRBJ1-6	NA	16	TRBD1	CASSPVTGDVSSPLHF	TGTGCCAGCAGTCCCGTGACAGGGGATGTCAGTTCACCCCTCCACTTT
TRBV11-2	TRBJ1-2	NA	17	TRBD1	CASSSPSGTGDHYGYTF	TGTGCCAGCAGCTCCCCGTCCGGGACAGGGGACCACTATGGCTACACCTTC
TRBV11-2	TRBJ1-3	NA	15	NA	CASSIDSTPGNTIYF	TGTGCCAGCAGCATAGACAGTACCCCTGGAAACACCATATATTTT
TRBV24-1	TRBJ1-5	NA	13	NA	CATSGATVGPQHF	TGTGCCACCAGTGGGGCGACAGTGGGGCCCCAGCATTTT
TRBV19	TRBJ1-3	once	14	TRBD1	CASNQGQPGNTIYF	TGTGCCAGTAATCAGGGACAGCCTGGAAACACCATATATTTT
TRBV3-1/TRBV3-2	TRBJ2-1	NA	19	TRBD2	CASSQVSSVAGAYGNEQFF	TGTGCCAGCAGCCAAGTAAGCTCGGTAGCGGGGGCCTATGGGAATGAGCAGTTCTTC
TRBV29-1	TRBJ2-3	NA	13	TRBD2	CSVERGGEDTQYF	TGCAGCGTTGAACGCGGGGGGGAGGATACGCAGTATTTT
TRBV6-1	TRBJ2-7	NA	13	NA	CASSEFGRAEQYF	TGTGCCAGCAGTGAATTTGGCAGGGCGGAACAGTACTTC
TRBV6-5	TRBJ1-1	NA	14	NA	CASSYGRGNTEAFF	TGTGCCAGCAGTTACGGGAGAGGGAACACTGAAGCTTTCTTT
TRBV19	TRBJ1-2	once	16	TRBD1	CASSPSGTGLYSGYTF	TGTGCCAGTAGTCCCTCCGGGACAGGGTTATATAGCGGCTACACCTTC
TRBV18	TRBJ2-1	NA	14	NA	CASSPWSSYNEQFF	TGTGCCAGCTCACCATGGAGCTCCTACAATGAGCAGTTCTTC
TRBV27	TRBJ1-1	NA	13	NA	CASSFQRGAEAFF	TGTGCCAGCAGTTTTCAACGGGGGGCTGAAGCTTTCTTT
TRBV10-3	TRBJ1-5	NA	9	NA	CAIGQPQHF	TGTGCCATCGGCCAGCCCCAGCATTTT
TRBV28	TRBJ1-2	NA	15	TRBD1	CASNLGTGGSYGYTF	TGTGCCAGCAACCTCGGGACAGGGGGTTCCTATGGCTACACCTTC
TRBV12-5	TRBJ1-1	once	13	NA	CASDPGLNTEAFF	TGTGCTAGTGACCCAGGATTAAACACTGAAGCTTTCTTT
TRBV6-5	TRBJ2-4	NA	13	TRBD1	CASRKQGLNIQYF	TGTGCCAGCAGAAAACAGGGGCTAAACATTCAGTACTTC
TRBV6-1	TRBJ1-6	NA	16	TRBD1	CASSEQGARNNSPLHF	TGTGCCAGCAGTGAGCAGGGGGCCCGTAATAATTCACCCCTCCACTTT
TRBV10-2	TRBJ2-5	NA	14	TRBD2	CASSESGGEETQYF	TGCGCCAGCAGTGAGTCCGGGGGGGAAGAGACCCAGTACTTC
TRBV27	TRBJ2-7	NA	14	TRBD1	CASSGLDRAYEQYF	TGTGCCAGCAGCGGGCTGGACAGGGCATACGAGCAGTACTTC
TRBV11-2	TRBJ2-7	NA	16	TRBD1	CASSQTSGTGVNEQYF	TGTGCCAGCAGCCAAACTTCCGGGACAGGGGTGAACGAGCAGTACTTC
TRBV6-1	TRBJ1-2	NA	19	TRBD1	CASSEFVSWEGQGAPGYTF	TGTGCCAGCAGTGAGTTTGTTAGTTGGGAGGGACAGGGTGCTCCTGGCTACACCTTC
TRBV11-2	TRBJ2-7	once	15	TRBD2	CASSLVAGETYEQYF	TGTGCCAGCAGCTTAGTTGCGGGGGAAACCTACGAGCAGTACTTC
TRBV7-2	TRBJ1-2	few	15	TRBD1	CASSFGQGGNYGYTF	TGTGCCAGCAGCTTCGGACAGGGAGGGAACTATGGCTACACCTTC
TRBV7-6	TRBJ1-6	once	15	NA	CASSLGSSYNSPLHF	TGTGCCAGCAGCTTAGGATCGAGCTATAATTCACCCCTCCACTTT
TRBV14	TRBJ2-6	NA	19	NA	CASSQDLRQANSGANVLTF	TGTGCCAGCAGCCAAGATCTGCGACAGGCCAACTCTGGGGCCAACGTCCTGACTTTC
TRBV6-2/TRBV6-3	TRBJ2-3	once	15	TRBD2	CASSYSTWEGDTQYF	TGTGCCAGCAGTTACTCGACTTGGGAGGGGGATACGCAGTATTTT
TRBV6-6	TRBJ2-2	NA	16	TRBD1	CASSYSTGQPPGELFF	TGTGCCAGCAGTTACTCGACGGGACAGCCCCCCGGGGAGCTGTTTTTT
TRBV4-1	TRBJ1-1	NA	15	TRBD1	CASSRDRGLNTEAFF	TGCGCCAGCAGCCGGGACAGGGGGCTGAACACTGAAGCTTTCTTT
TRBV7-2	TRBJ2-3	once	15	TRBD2	CASSLAGGYTDTQYF	TGTGCCAGCAGCTTAGCGGGGGGGTACACAGATACGCAGTATTTT
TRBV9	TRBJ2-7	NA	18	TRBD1	CASSPSVDVGTGSNEQYF	TGTGCCAGCAGCCCGAGCGTGGATGTGGGGACAGGGTCTAACGAGCAGTACTTC